The rows below give T cell receptor beta chains drawn from one sample of a study of blood T cell repertoires in COVID-19. This table comes from immunoSEQ multiplex PCR, and its TCRdb copy is limited to in-frame clones, with some not included. The table has 200,000 to 250,000 clones, about 82% seen once. Sequencing was performed on PBMCs or T cells enriched from blood (not recorded which). The receptors derive from a woman aged 45-65 years with acute COVID-19. The CDR3 runs from the conserved cysteine through the conserved F or W. A D gene is named only where the DNA matches it firmly. Size tells how often a clone was seen (once, few, many) or the class of an expanded clone, and some rows leave it out.

v_call,j_call,clone_size,d_call,cdr3_aa,cdr3_nt
TRBV6-6,TRBJ2-3,NA,NA,CASNQGGGDTQYF,TGTGCCAGCAATCAGGGGGGAGGAGATACGCAGTATTTT
TRBV9,TRBJ2-6,NA,NA,CASSPRRVSGANVLTF,TGTGCCAGCAGCCCCCGACGGGTCTCTGGGGCCAACGTCCTGACTTTC
TRBV6-1,TRBJ2-7,NA,TRBD1,CASSEAVTGSYEQYF,TGTGCCAGCAGTGAAGCTGTGACAGGGTCCTACGAGCAGTACTTC
TRBV5-4,TRBJ2-5,NA,NA,CASSTKGGRETQYF,TGTGCCAGCAGCACGAAGGGAGGAAGAGAGACCCAGTACTTC
TRBV6-5,TRBJ1-1,NA,NA,CASSYSTVNTEAFF,TGTGCCAGCAGTTACTCGACAGTGAACACTGAAGCTTTCTTT
TRBV9,TRBJ1-6,NA,NA,CASSALDRFNSPLHF,TGTGCCAGCAGCGCCCTTGACAGGTTTAATTCACCCCTCCACTTT
TRBV30,TRBJ1-1,NA,NA,CASDPQGPNTEAFF,TGTGCCTCTGACCCCCAGGGGCCCAACACTGAAGCTTTCTTT
TRBV7-9,TRBJ2-7,NA,TRBD1,CASSLGTGTAYEQYF,TGTGCCAGCAGCTTAGGAACCGGGACAGCCTACGAGCAGTACTTC
TRBV12-3/TRBV12-4,TRBJ1-1,NA,NA,CASSPGTPIGAFF,TGTGCCAGCAGTCCCGGGACACCTATAGGAGCTTTCTTT
TRBV7-9,TRBJ1-2,NA,NA,CASSPPLGQRGYGYTF,TGTGCCAGCAGCCCTCCCCTTGGGCAGCGGGGCTATGGCTACACCTTC
TRBV7-8,TRBJ2-4,once,TRBD2,CASSFDSGGGIKNIQYF,TGTGCCAGCAGCTTCGATAGCGGGGGTGGGATCAAAAACATTCAGTACTTC
TRBV3-1/TRBV3-2,TRBJ1-3,NA,NA,CASSQRSSGNTIYF,TGTGCCAGCAGCCAACGGAGCTCTGGAAACACCATATATTTT
TRBV7-6,TRBJ1-1,NA,NA,CASSLLGGQVYTEAFF,TGTGCCAGCAGCTTACTCGGCGGGCAGGTCTACACTGAAGCTTTCTTT
TRBV2,TRBJ2-2,NA,TRBD1,CASRDRGEGGELFF,TGTGCCAGCAGGGACAGGGGAGAAGGCGGGGAGCTGTTTTTT
TRBV3-1/TRBV3-2,TRBJ2-2,NA,TRBD1,CASSQEQGGTRGTGELFF,TGTGCCAGCAGCCAGGAACAGGGGGGAACCCGAGGCACCGGGGAGCTGTTTTTT
TRBV25-1,TRBJ1-1,NA,NA,CASSESQGSFSEAFF,TGTGCCAGCAGTGAATCCCAGGGTTCGTTCTCTGAAGCTTTCTTT
TRBV3-1/TRBV3-2,TRBJ2-3,few,TRBD2,CASSQGFGGASTDTQYF,TGTGCCAGCAGCCAAGGGTTCGGGGGGGCAAGCACAGATACGCAGTATTTT
TRBV12-3/TRBV12-4,TRBJ2-5,NA,NA,CASSPGTETQYF,TGTGCCAGCAGTCCCGGGACTGAGACCCAGTACTTC
TRBV6-5,TRBJ2-3,NA,NA,CASSSLTRGTDTQYF,TGTGCCAGCAGTTCACTAACTCGTGGTACAGATACGCAGTATTTT
TRBV4-2,TRBJ1-2,NA,TRBD1,CASSQWTGQDGYTF,TGTGCCAGCAGCCAATGGACAGGGCAGGATGGCTACACCTTC
TRBV2,TRBJ1-1,NA,NA,CASSEDLFNTEAFF,TGTGCCAGCAGTGAAGACTTATTCAACACTGAAGCTTTCTTT
TRBV3-1/TRBV3-2,TRBJ1-2,NA,TRBD1,CASSQSPSGNRGGYGYTF,TGTGCCAGCAGCCAATCTCCCTCCGGTAACAGGGGTGGCTATGGCTACACCTTC
TRBV7-2,TRBJ1-5,once,TRBD1,CASSLSPTGVGQPQHF,TGTGCCAGCAGCTTAAGCCCTACAGGGGTCGGTCAGCCCCAGCATTTT
TRBV4-2,TRBJ2-5,NA,NA,CASSQGGPQETQYF,TGTGCCAGCAGCCAAGGGGGGCCCCAAGAGACCCAGTACTTC
TRBV7-2,TRBJ2-5,NA,TRBD2,CASSPTGLARETQYF,TGTGCCAGCAGCCCCACCGGACTAGCGCGGGAGACCCAGTACTTC
TRBV18,TRBJ1-1,NA,TRBD1,CASSPQGAVDTEAFF,TGTGCCAGCTCACCACAGGGGGCGGTAGACACTGAAGCTTTCTTT
TRBV18,TRBJ1-1,few,TRBD1,CASSPQPAGTALMNTEAFF,TGTGCCAGCTCACCTCAGCCTGCCGGGACAGCTCTCATGAACACTGAAGCTTTCTTT
TRBV7-9,TRBJ2-6,once,NA,CATTSFSGANVLTF,TGTGCCACTACGAGTTTTAGTGGGGCCAACGTCCTGACTTTC
TRBV30,TRBJ2-1,once,TRBD2,CACDSSGGLLYGEQFF,TGTGCCTGCGATTCTAGCGGGGGACTATTATACGGGGAGCAGTTCTTC
TRBV11-2,TRBJ1-1,NA,NA,CASSFWETGRSEAFF,TGTGCCAGCAGCTTTTGGGAAACAGGGAGATCTGAAGCTTTCTTT
TRBV30,TRBJ2-7,NA,TRBD1,CAWTHGTGMNEQYF,TGTGCCTGGACCCATGGGACAGGGATGAACGAGCAGTACTTC
TRBV7-3,TRBJ2-2,NA,NA,CASSLIRGGELFF,TGTGCCAGCAGCTTAATTCGGGGTGGGGAGCTGTTTTTT
TRBV6-2/TRBV6-3,TRBJ2-7,NA,NA,CASSYPSGEQYF,TGTGCCAGCAGTTACCCCTCGGGCGAGCAGTACTTC
TRBV29-1,TRBJ1-1,NA,NA,CSALQGMREAFF,TGCAGCGCCTTACAGGGAATGAGGGAAGCTTTCTTT